This T cell receptor (beta chain) stems from a study of blood T cell repertoires in COVID-19. Overall study: COVID-19 samples from acute and convalescent phases originated in the United States, Italy and Spain. PBMCs, B-cell-depleted T cells, or T cells were the source of the cDNA or gDNA that made up the material.

CDR1 and CDR2 from the germline V gene are SGHRS and YFSETQ. This CDR3 has 20 residues. The junction had 13 bases not matched to a gene; V was cut back by 0 bases and J by 0 bases. Sequencing used immunoSEQ multiplex PCR; TCRdb keeps in-frame clones, though not all of them. Here the sample spans 280,000 or so clones, under 90% being singletons. Sequencing used peripheral blood. This rearrangement joins TRBV5-1 to TRBJ2-2, with 8 bases lining up with TRBD1. The clonotype was recovered from a woman aged 45-65 years who had recovered from COVID-19. The CDR3 nucleotides read TGCGCCAGCAGCTTGGTATCCGGGACAGGCCTCTTTACGAACACCGGGGAGCTGTTTTTT. Protein product: CASSLVSGTGLFTNTGELFF.